This T cell receptor (beta chain) stems from a study of STAT5B mutations in CD4+ large granular lymphocyte leukemia. Buffy coats from healthy blood donors served as controls. The data were produced by immunoSEQ multiplex PCR, yet TCRdb's version contains in-frame clones alone and is incomplete. Among tens of thousands of clones, roughly 76% were seen once, and the ten largest hold about 4.6%. The receptor was isolated from a human donor in good health. Sequencing was carried out using CD4+ T cells from blood buffy coats.

The CDR3 is CAWSVLGGQETQYF. CDR3 nucleotides: TGTGCCTGGAGTGTTTTAGGAGGTCAAGAGACCCAGTACTTC. This chain joins TRBV30 and TRBJ2-5; possible D gene TRBD2, 5 bases. Trimming left V 0 bases short and J 2 bases short, with 10 bases between. From germline, CDR1 is GTSNPN and CDR2 SVGIG (reference sequence). The CDR3 is 14 residues long. Combining the CDR3 with reference TRBV30 and TRBJ2-5 gives the whole variable domain SQTIHQWPATLVQPVGSPLSLECTVEGTSNPNLYWYRQAAGRGLQLLFYSVGIGQISSEVPQNLSASRPQDRQFILSSKKLLLSDSGFYLCAWSVLGGQETQYFGPGTRLLVL.